The T cell receptor beta chain under discussion was sequenced for a study of T cells after yellow fever vaccination. Study findings and constraints: Reappearance after the booster was observed for most primary-vaccination clones (roughly 95% CD4, about 86% CD8). Weaker in magnitude, the secondary response showed a faster peak on day 5 versus 15.

Germline V lookup: CDR1 MGHDK, CDR2 SYGVNS. Trimming left V 5 bases short and J 0 bases short, with 9 bases between. CDR3 size: 14 residues. In its sample, this clonotype was seen many times. Its antigen remains unidentified. Template switching by 5'RACE produced TCR cDNA, adding a universal primer site and UMIs. TCRdb reanalysed the 5' RACE reads using MiXCR and keeps one entry per CDR3 protein. The table shows a few hundred thousand distinct CDR3 sequences, with roughly 13% occurring only once. Source: CD4+ T cells sorted from PBMCs, taken 45 days after the yellow fever booster vaccination. This sequence joins TRBV25-1 and TRBJ2-3; the D is unclear. The origin of this receptor is a man younger than 40 who received the YFV17D yellow fever vaccine. The CDR3: CASSSRISTDTQYF. The CDR3 DNA reads TGTGCCAGCAGTTCAAGGATTAGCACAGATACGCAGTATTTT.